This is a list of T cell receptor beta chains from one sample in a study of T cells in localized non-small cell lung cancer. Profiled with immunoSEQ multiplex PCR; TCRdb holds only in-frame clones, not every one. The table shows fewer than 50,000 clones, with 86% occurring only once. The starting material was peripheral blood mononuclear cells, obtained before any cancer treatment. The receptors here all came from a male donor at least 60 years old with stage II lung adenocarcinoma. CDR3s include the opening cysteine and the closing phenylalanine or tryptophan. The D gene is left open where the match is weak. Clone size appears in some rows only: once, few, many, or a class for an expanded clone.

J gene | D gene | V gene | clone size | CDR3 protein | CDR3 DNA
TRBJ1-2 | TRBD1 | TRBV30 | NA | CASPGTGIGYTF | TGTGCCTCGCCCGGGACAGGGATCGGCTACACCTTC
TRBJ2-1 | NA | TRBV5-1 | NA | CASSGQGPLYGEQFF | TGCGCCAGCTCCGGGCAGGGGCCCTTATACGGCGAGCAGTTCTTC
TRBJ1-1 | TRBD1 | TRBV5-5 | NA | CASSPLPPQGAQITEAFF | TGTGCCAGCAGCCCACTCCCCCCACAGGGGGCGCAGATCACTGAAGCTTTCTTT
TRBJ2-5 | NA | TRBV18 | NA | CASSPQGTPGKETQYF | TGTGCCAGCTCACCACAAGGGACACCGGGAAAAGAGACCCAGTACTTC
TRBJ1-1 | NA | TRBV19 | NA | CASSTTDSLGTEAFF | TGTGCCAGTAGTACCACGGACAGCCTGGGGACTGAAGCTTTCTTT
TRBJ1-5 | TRBD1 | TRBV7-9 | NA | CASSPQGGQTQPQHF | TGTGCCAGCAGCCCCCAGGGGGGTCAAACCCAGCCCCAGCATTTT
TRBJ1-2 | NA | TRBV30 | NA | CAWSPGASYGYTF | TGTGCCTGGAGTCCGGGGGCGAGCTATGGCTACACCTTC
TRBJ2-7 | NA | TRBV27 | NA | CASRGGASGLYEQYF | TGTGCCAGCAGGGGGGGGGCTAGCGGCCTCTACGAGCAGTACTTC
TRBJ2-2 | NA | TRBV5-1 | NA | CASSWLGNTGELFF | TGCGCCAGCAGCTGGCTGGGGAACACCGGGGAGCTGTTTTTT
TRBJ2-3 | TRBD2 | TRBV4-2 | NA | CASRSGSGGTDTQYF | TGTGCCAGCAGAAGCGGGAGCGGCGGCACAGATACGCAGTATTTT
TRBJ1-2 | NA | TRBV6-5 | NA | CASSPGPARGYTF | TGTGCCAGCAGTCCTGGACCGGCGCGGGGCTACACCTTC
TRBJ2-5 | NA | TRBV6-1 | NA | CASSVGSAGETQYF | TGTGCCAGCAGTGTAGGCAGTGCCGGGGAGACCCAGTACTTC
TRBJ2-7 | NA | TRBV7-9 | once | CAISKAAASYEQYF | TGTGCCATTTCCAAAGCGGCAGCCTCCTACGAGCAGTACTTC
TRBJ1-2 | NA | TRBV28 | NA | CASNPGPGGYTF | TGTGCCAGCAATCCAGGGCCGGGGGGCTACACCTTC
TRBJ1-2 | NA | TRBV6-1 | NA | CASSEAIDYGYTF | TGTGCCAGCAGTGAAGCCATCGACTATGGCTACACCTTC
TRBJ1-1 | NA | TRBV6-1 | few | CASSELGIPTEAFF | TGTGCCAGCAGTGAGTTAGGTATCCCCACTGAAGCTTTCTTT
TRBJ1-2 | TRBD1 | TRBV5-8 | once | CASSPNRGHGYTF | TGTGCCAGCAGCCCGAACAGGGGACATGGCTACACCTTC
TRBJ2-7 | NA | TRBV6-1 | NA | CASRQAYEQYF | TGTGCCAGCAGGCAGGCCTACGAGCAGTACTTC
TRBJ2-3 | NA | TRBV5-6 | NA | CASSLAMRSTDTQYF | TGTGCCAGCAGCTTGGCGATGCGTAGCACAGATACGCAGTATTTT
TRBJ2-5 | NA | TRBV25-1 | NA | CASSEFRGEEETQYF | TGTGCCAGCAGTGAATTCAGGGGGGAGGAGGAGACCCAGTACTTC
TRBJ2-1 | NA | TRBV19 | NA | CASSPGDFRSYNEQFF | TGTGCCAGTAGTCCCGGGGACTTCCGCTCCTACAATGAGCAGTTCTTC
TRBJ1-1 | NA | TRBV7-9 | once | CASGAGARTEAFF | TGTGCCAGCGGGGCAGGGGCCCGAACTGAAGCTTTCTTT
TRBJ2-6 | NA | TRBV18 | NA | CASSGSGANVLTF | TGTGCCAGCTCAGGTTCTGGGGCCAACGTCCTGACTTTC
TRBJ2-4 | NA | TRBV10-3 | NA | CAISESTGAKNIQYF | TGTGCCATCAGTGAGTCGACCGGGGCCAAAAACATTCAGTACTTC